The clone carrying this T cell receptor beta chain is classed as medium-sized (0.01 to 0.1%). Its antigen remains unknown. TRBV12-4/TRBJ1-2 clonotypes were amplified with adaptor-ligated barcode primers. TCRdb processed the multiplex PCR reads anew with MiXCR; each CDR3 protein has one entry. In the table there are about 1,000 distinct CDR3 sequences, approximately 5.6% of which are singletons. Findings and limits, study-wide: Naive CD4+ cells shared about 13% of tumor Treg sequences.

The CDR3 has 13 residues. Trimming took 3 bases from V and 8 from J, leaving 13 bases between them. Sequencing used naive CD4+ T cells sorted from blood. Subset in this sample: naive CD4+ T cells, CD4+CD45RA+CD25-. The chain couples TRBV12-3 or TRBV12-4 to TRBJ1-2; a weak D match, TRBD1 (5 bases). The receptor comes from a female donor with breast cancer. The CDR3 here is CASSFQGPGGYTF. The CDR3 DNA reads TGTGCCAGCAGTTTTCAGGGTCCAGGCGGCTACACCTTC.